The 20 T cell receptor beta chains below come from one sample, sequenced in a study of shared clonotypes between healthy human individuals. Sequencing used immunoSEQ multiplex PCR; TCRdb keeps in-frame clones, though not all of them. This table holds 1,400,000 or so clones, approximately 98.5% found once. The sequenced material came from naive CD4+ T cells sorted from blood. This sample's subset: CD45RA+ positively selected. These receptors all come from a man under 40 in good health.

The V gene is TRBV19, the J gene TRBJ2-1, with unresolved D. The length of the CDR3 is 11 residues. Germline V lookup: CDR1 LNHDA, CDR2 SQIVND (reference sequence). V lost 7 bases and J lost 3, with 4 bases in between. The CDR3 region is CASTDYNEQFF. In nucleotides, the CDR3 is TGTGCCAGTACCGACTACAATGAGCAGTTCTTC.

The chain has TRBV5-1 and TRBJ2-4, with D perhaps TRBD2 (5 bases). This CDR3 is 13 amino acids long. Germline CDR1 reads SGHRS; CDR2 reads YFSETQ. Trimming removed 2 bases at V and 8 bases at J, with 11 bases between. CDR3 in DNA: TGCGCCAGCAGCTTAGAGGGCTTGGACATTCAGTACTTC. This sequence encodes CASSLEGLDIQYF.

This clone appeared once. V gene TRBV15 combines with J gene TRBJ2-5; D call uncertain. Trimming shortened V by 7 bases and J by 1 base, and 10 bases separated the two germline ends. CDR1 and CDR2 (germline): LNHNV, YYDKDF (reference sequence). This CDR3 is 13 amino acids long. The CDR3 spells CATTRRSQETQYF. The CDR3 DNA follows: TGTGCCACCACCAGGCGTAGCCAAGAGACCCAGTACTTC.

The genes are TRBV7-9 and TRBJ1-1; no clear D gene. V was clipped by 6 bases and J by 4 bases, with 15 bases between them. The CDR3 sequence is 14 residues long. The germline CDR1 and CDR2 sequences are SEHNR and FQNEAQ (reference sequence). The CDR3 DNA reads TGTGCCAGCAGAGAGTCCAGTCCCAGCACTGAAGCTTTCTTT. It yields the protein CASRESSPSTEAFF.

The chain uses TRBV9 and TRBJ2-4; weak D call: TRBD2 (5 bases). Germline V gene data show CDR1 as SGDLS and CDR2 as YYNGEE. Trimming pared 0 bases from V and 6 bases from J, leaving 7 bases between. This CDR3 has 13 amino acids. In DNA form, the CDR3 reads TGTGCCAGCAGCGTAGCTGAGGGAAACATTCAGTACTTC. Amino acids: CASSVAEGNIQYF.

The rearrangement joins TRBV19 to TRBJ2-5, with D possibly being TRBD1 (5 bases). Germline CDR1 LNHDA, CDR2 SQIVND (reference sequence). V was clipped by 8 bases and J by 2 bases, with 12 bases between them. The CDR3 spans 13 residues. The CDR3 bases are TGTGCCAGTGGCAGGGTTGGACAAGAGACCCAGTACTTC. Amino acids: CASGRVGQETQYF.

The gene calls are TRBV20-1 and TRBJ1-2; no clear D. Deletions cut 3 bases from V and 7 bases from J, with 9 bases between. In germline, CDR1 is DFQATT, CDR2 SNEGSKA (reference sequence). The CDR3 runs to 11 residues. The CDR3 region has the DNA TGCAGTGCTAGTCGAACAGCTGGCTACACCTTC. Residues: CSASRTAGYTF.

CDR3 nucleotide sequence: TGTGCCAGTAGCCTTCCGGGAATCAATGAGCAGTTCTTC. Protein product: CASSLPGINEQFF. The chain uses TRBV19 and TRBJ2-1, with D possibly being TRBD2 (5 bases). Trimming shortened V by 6 bases and J by 6 bases, and 12 bases separated the two germline ends. From germline, CDR1 is LNHDA and CDR2 SQIVND (reference sequence). The CDR3 consists of 13 residues.

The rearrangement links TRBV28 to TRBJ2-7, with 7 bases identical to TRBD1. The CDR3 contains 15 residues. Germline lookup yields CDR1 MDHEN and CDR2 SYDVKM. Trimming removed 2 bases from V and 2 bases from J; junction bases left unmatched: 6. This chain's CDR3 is CASSLGGTATYEQYF. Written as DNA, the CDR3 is TGTGCCAGCAGTTTAGGTGGGACAGCAACCTACGAGCAGTACTTC.

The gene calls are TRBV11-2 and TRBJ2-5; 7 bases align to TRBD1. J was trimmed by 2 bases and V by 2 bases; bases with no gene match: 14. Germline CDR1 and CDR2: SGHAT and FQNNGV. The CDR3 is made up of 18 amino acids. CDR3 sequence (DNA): TGTGCCAGCAGCTTACCACTTCATCTCCCGGGACAGCAAGAGACCCAGTACTTC. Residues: CASSLPLHLPGQQETQYF.

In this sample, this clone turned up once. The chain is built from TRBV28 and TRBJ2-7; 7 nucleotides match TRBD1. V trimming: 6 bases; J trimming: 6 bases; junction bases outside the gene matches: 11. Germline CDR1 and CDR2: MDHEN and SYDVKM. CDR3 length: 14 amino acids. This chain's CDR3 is CASRPQGNGGEQYF. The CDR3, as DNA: TGTGCCAGCAGGCCACAGGGGAATGGGGGCGAGCAGTACTTC.

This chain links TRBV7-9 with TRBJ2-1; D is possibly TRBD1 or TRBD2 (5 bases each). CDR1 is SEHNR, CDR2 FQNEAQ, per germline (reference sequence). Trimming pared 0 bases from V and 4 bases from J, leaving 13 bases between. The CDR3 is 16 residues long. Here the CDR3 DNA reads TGTGCCAGCAGCTTAGCTCCAGGGAGCAGATACAATGAGCAGTTCTTC. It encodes CASSLAPGSRYNEQFF. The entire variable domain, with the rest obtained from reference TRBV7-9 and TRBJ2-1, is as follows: DTGVSQNPRHKITKRGQNVTFRCDPISEHNRLYWYRQTLGQGPEFLTYFQNEAQLEKSRLLSDRFSAERPKGSFSTLEIQRTEQGDSAMYLCASSLAPGSRYNEQFFGPGTRLTVL.

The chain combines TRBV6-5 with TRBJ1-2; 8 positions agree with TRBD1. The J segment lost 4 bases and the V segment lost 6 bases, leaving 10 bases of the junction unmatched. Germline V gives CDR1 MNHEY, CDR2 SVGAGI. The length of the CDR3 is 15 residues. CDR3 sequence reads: CASSQPGQGIYGYTF. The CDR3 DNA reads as TGTGCCAGCAGCCAACCCGGACAGGGTATCTATGGCTACACCTTC.

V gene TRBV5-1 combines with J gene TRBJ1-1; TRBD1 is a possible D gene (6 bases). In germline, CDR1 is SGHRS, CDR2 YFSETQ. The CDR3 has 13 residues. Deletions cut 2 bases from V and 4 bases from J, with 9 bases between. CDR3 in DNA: TGCGCCAGCAGCTTACCCAGGGGCACTGAAGCTTTCTTT. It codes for CASSLPRGTEAFF.

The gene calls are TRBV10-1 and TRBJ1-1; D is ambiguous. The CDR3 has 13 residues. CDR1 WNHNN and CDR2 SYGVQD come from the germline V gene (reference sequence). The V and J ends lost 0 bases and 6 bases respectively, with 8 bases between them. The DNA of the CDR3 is TGCGCCAGCAGTGAGTCTATGCAGGCTGAAGCTTTCTTT. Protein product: CASSESMQAEAFF.

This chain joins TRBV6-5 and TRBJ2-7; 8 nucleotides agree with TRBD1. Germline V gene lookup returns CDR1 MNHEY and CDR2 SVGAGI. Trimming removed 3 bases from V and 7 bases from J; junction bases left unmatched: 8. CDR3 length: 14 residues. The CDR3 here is CASSYTTGAGEQYF. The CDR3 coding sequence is TGTGCCAGCAGTTATACGACAGGGGCCGGTGAGCAGTACTTC.

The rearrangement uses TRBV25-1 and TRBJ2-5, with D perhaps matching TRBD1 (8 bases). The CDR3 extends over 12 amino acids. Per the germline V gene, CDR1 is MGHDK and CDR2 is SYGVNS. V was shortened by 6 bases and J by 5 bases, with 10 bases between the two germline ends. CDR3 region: CASRQGGETQYF. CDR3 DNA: TGTGCCAGCAGACAGGGGGGGGAGACCCAGTACTTC.

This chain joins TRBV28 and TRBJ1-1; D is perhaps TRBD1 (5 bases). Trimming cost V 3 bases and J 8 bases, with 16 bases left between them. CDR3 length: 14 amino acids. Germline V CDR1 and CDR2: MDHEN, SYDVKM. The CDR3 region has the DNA TGTGCCAGCAGTTTCCCCTTTATAGGGGCGGAAGCTTTCTTT. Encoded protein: CASSFPFIGAEAFF.

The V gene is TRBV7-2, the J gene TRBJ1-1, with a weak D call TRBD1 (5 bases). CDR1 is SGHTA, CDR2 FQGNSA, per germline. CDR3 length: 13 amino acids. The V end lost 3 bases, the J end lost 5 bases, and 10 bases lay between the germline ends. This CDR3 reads CASSFWGITEAFF. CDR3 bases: TGTGCCAGCAGCTTCTGGGGGATTACTGAAGCTTTCTTT.

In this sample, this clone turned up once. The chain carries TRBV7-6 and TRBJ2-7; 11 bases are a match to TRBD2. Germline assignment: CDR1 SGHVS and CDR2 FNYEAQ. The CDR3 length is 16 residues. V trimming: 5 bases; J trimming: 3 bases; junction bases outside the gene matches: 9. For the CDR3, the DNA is TGTGCCAGCAGCCTAGGGACTAGCGGAGCCTACTACGAGCAGTACTTC. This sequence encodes CASSLGTSGAYYEQYF.